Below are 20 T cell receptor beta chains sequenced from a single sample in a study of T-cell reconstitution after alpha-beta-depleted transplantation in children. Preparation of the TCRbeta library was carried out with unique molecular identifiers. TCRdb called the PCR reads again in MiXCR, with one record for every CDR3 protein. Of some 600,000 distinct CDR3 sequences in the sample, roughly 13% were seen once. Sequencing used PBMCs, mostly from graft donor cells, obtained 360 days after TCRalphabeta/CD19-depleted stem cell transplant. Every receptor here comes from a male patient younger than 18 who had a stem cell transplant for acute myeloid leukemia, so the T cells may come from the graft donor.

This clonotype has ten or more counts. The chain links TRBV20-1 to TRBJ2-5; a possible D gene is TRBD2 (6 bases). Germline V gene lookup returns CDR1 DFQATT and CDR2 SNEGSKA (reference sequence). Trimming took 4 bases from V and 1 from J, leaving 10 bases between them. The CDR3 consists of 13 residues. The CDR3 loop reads CSAKFGGQETQYF. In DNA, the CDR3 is TGCAGTGCTAAGTTCGGGGGCCAAGAGACCCAGTACTTC.

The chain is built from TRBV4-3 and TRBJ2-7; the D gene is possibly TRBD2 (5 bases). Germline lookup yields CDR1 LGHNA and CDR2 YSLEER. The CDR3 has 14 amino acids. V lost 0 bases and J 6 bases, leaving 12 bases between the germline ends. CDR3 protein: CASSQDGGSFEQYF. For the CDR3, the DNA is TGCGCCAGCAGCCAAGACGGAGGTAGTTTCGAGCAGTACTTC.

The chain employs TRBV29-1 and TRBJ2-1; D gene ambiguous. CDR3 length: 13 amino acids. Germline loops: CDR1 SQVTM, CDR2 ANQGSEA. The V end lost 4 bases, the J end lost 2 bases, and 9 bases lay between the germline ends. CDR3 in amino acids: CSVAKRTYNEQFF. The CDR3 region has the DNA TGCAGCGTTGCGAAGAGGACCTACAATGAGCAGTTCTTC.

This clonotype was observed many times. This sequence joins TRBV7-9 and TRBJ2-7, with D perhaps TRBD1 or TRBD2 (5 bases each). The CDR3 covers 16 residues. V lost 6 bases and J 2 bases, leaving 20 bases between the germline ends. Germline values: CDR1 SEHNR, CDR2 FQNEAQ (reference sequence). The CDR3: CASSTEAGTTTYEQYF. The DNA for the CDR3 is TGTGCCAGCAGTACAGAAGCTGGGACGACCACCTACGAGCAGTACTTC. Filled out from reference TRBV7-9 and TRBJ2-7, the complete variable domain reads DTGVSQNPRHKITKRGQNVTFRCDPISEHNRLYWYRQTLGQGPEFLTYFQNEAQLEKSRLLSDRFSAERPKGSFSTLEIQRTEQGDSAMYLCASSTEAGTTTYEQYFGPGTRLTVT.

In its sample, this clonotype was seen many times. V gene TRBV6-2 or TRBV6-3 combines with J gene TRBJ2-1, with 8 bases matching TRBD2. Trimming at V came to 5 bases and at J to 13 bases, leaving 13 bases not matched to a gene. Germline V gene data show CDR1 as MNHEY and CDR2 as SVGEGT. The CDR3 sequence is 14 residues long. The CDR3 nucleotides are TGTGCCAGCAGTCCAGGGAGCGGGAGTACCTCCCAGTTCTTC. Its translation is CASSPGSGSTSQFF.

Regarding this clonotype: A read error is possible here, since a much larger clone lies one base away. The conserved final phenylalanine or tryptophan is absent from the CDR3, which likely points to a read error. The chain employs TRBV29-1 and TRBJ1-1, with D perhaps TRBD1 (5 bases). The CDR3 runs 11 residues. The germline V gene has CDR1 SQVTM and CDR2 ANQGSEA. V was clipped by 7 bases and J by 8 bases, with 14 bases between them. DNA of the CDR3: TGCAGCGCCAAAGGGGATGAGGAAGCTTTCTGT. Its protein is CSAKGDEEAFC.

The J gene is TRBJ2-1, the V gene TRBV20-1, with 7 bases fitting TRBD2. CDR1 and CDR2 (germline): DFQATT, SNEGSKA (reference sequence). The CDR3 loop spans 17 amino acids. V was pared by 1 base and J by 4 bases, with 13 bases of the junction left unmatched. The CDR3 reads CSARVREGGPGYNEQFF. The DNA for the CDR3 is TGCAGTGCTAGAGTGAGGGAGGGAGGGCCGGGTTACAATGAGCAGTTCTTC.

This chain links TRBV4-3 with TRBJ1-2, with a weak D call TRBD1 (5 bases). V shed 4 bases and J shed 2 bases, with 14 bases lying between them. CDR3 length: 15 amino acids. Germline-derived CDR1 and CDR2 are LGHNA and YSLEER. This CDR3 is CASSPPGWGNYGYTF. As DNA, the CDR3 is TGCGCCAGCAGCCCCCCAGGGTGGGGAAACTATGGCTACACCTTC.

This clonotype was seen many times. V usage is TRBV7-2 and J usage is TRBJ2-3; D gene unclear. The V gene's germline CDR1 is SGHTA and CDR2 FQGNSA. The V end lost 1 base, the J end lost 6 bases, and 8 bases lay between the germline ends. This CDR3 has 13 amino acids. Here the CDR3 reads CASSLEIVDTQYF. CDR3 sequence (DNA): TGTGCCAGCAGCTTAGAGATAGTCGATACGCAGTATTTT.

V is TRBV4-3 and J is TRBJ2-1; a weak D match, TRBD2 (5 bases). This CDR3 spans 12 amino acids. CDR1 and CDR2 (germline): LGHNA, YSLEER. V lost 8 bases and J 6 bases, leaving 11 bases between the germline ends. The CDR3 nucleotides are TGCGCCAGCGGACTGCATTGCAATGAGCAGTTCTTC. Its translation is CASGLHCNEQFF.

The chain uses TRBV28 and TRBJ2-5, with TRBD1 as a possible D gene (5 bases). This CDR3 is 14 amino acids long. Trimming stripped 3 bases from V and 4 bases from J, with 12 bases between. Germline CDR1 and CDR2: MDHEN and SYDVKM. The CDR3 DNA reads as TGTGCCAGCAGTTTGGACAACCGAGGAGAGACCCAGTACTTC. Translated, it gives CASSLDNRGETQYF.

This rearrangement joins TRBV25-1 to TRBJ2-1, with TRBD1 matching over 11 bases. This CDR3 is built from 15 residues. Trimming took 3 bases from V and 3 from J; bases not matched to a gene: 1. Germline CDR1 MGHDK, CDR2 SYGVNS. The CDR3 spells CASSDGTGGYNEQFF. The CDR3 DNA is TGTGCCAGCAGTGACGGGACAGGGGGCTACAATGAGCAGTTCTTC. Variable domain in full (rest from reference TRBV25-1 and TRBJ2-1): EADIYQTPRYLVIGTGKKITLECSQTMGHDKMYWYQQDPGMELHLIHYSYGVNSTEKGDLSSESTVSRIRTEHFPLTLESARPSHTSQYLCASSDGTGGYNEQFFGPGTRLTVL.

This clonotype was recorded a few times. Written as DNA, the CDR3 is TGTGCCACCAGCAGAGGCCCCCAAGAGGCGGGGACCTTTTTTGATGAGCAGTTCTTC. This codes for CATSRGPQEAGTFFDEQFF. The chain combines TRBV15 with TRBJ2-1; D possibly corresponds to TRBD2 (6 bases). The CDR3 covers 19 residues. V shed 1 base and J shed 8 bases, with 27 bases lying between them. Germline V gene sequence: CDR1 LNHNV, CDR2 YYDKDF (reference sequence).

This CDR3 reads CASSPGERPYEQYF. The CDR3 DNA follows: TGTGCCAGTAGTCCAGGCGAGCGGCCCTACGAGCAGTACTTC. The chain employs TRBV19 and TRBJ2-7; TRBD2 is a possible D gene (5 bases). The V end lost 5 bases, the J end lost 2 bases, and 13 bases lay between the germline ends. The germline V gene has CDR1 LNHDA and CDR2 SQIVND (reference sequence). This CDR3 contains 14 residues.

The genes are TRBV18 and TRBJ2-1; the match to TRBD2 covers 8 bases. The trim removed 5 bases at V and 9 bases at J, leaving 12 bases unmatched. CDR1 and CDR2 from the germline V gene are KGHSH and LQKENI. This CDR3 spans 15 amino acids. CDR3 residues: CASSAGLEVHREQFF. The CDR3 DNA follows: TGTGCCAGCTCAGCGGGACTAGAGGTTCATCGTGAGCAGTTCTTC.

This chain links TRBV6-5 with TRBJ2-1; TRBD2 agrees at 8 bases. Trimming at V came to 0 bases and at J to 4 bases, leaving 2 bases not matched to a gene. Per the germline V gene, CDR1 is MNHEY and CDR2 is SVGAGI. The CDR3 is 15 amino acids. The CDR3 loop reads CASSYSAGGYNEQFF. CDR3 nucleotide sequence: TGTGCCAGCAGTTACTCTGCGGGAGGATACAATGAGCAGTTCTTC.

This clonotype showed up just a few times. CDR3 region: CSVVVQETQYF. CDR3 coding DNA: TGCAGCGTTGTAGTCCAAGAGACCCAGTACTTC. The chain recombines TRBV29-1 with TRBJ2-5; D ambiguous. Germline V gene lookup returns CDR1 SQVTM and CDR2 ANQGSEA. Deletions cut 4 bases from V and 1 base from J, with 4 bases between. This CDR3 has 11 residues.

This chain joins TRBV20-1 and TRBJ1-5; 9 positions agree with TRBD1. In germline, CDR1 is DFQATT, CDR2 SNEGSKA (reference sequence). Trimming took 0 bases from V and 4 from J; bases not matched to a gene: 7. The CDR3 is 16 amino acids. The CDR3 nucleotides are TGCAGTGCTAGAGATGGGGACAGGGTGAGGAATCAGCCCCAGCATTTT. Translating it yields CSARDGDRVRNQPQHF.

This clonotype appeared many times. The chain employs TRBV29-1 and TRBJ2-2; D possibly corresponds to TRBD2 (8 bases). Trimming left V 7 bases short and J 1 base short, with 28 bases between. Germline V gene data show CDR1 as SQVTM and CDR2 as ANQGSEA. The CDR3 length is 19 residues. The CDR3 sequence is CSGKTGIEREFRNTGELFF. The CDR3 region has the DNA TGCAGCGGGAAGACAGGGATTGAGCGGGAGTTTAGGAACACCGGGGAGCTGTTTTTT.

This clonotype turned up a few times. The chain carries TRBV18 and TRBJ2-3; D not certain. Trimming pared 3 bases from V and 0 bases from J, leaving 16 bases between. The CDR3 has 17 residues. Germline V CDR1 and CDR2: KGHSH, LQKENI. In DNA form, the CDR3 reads TGTGCCAGCTCACCCCCCGCTGGGCGGTCTAGCACAGATACGCAGTATTTT. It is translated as CASSPPAGRSSTDTQYF.